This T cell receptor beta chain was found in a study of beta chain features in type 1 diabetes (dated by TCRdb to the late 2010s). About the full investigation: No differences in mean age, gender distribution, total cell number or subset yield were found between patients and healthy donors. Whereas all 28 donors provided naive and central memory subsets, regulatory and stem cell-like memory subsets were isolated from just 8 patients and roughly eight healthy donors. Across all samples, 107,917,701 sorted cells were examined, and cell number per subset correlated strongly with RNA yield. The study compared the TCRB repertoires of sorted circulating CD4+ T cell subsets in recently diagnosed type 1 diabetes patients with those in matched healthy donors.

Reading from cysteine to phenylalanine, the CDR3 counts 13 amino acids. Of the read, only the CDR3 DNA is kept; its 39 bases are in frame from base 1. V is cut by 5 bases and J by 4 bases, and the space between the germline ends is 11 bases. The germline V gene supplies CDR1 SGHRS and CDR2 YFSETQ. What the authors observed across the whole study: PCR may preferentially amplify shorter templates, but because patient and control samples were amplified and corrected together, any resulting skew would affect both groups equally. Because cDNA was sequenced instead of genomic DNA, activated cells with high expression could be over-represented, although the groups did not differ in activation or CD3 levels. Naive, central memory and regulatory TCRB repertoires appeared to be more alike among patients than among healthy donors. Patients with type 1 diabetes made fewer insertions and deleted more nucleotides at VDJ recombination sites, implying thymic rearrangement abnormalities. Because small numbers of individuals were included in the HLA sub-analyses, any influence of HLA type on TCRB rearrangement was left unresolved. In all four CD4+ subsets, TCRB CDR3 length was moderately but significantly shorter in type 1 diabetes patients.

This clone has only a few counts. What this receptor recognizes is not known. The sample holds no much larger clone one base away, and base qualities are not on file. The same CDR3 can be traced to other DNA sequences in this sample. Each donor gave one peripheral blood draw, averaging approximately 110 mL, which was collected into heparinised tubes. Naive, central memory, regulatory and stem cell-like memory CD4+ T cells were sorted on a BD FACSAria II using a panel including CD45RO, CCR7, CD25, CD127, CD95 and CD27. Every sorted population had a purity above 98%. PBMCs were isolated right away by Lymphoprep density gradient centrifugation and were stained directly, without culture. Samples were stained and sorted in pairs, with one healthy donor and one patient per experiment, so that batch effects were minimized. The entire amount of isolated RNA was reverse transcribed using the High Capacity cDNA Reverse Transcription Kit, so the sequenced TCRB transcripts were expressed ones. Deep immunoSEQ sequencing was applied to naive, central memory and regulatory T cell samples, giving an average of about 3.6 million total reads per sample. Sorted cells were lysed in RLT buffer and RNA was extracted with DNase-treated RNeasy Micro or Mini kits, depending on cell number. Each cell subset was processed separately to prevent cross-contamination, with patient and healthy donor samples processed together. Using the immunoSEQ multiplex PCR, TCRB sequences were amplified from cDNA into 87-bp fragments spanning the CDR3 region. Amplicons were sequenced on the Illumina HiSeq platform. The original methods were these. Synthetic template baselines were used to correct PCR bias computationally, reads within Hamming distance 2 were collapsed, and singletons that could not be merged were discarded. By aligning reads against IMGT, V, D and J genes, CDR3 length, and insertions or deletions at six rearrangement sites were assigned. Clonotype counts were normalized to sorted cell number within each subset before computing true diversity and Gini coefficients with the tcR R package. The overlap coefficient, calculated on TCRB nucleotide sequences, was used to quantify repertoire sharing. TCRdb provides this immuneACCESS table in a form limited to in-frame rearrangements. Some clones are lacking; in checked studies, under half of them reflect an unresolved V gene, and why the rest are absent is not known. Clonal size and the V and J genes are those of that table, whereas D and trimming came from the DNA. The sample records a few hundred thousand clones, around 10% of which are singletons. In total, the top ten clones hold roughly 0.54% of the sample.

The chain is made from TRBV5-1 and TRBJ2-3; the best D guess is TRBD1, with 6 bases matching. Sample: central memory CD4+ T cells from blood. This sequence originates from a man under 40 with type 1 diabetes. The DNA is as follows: TGCGCCAGCAGGGGCCAGGGGCCAGATACGCAGTATTTT. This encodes CASRGQGPDTQYF. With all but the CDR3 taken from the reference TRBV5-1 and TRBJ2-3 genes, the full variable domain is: KAGVTQTPRYLIKTRGQQVTLSCSPISGHRSVSWYQQTPGQGLQFLFEYFSETQRNKGNFPGRFSGRQFSNSRSEMNVSTLELGDSALYLCASRGQGPDTQYFGPGTRLTVL.